These 12 T cell receptor beta chains share one sample of origin, sequenced in a study of T cells in tuberculosis. TCRdb's copy holds only in-frame clones and misses some; the assay was immunoSEQ multiplex PCR. Of 50,000 to 65,000 clones in the sample, around 90% were seen once. Sorting used thawed, overnight-rested PBMC stained with anti-CD3, a viability dye and GMM-loaded CD1B tetramer. The lipid loaded on the CD1B tetramers was C32 glucose monomycolate from Rhodococcus equi. Sequenced sample: CD1b-GMM tetramer-negative cells sorted from PBMCs. These receptors were obtained from an adult woman with latent tuberculosis.

The chain links TRBV18 to TRBJ2-7; D perhaps matches TRBD1 (6 bases). Trimming pared 4 bases from V and 3 bases from J, leaving 10 bases between. Germline CDR1 KGHSH, CDR2 LQKENI. CDR3 length equals 13 residues. This CDR3 is CASSLGQHYEQYF. Written as DNA, the CDR3 is TGTGCCAGCTCACTAGGACAGCACTACGAGCAGTACTTC.

The CDR3, as DNA: TGTGCCAGCAGCTTACCCGGGGTCACAGATACGCAGTATTTT. Amino acid sequence: CASSLPGVTDTQYF. The gene calls are TRBV7-9 and TRBJ2-3; D perhaps matches TRBD2 (5 bases). Trimming removed 2 bases from V and 2 bases from J, with 8 bases in between. Germline CDR1 and CDR2: SEHNR and FQNEAQ (reference sequence). This CDR3 region has 14 residues.

This clone was observed a handful of times. Written as DNA, the CDR3 is TGTGCCAGCAGCTTAGTGGGGACAGAAAACTCTGGAAACACCATATATTTT. Its translation is CASSLVGTENSGNTIYF. The chain has TRBV7-2 and TRBJ1-3, with TRBD1 matching over 7 bases. CDR1 and CDR2 from the germline V gene are SGHTA and FQGNSA. After removal of 1 base from V and 0 bases from J, the junction contained 6 bases not matched to a gene. There are 17 residues in the CDR3. The whole variable domain, filled in from reference TRBV7-2 and TRBJ1-3, reads GAGVSQSPSNKVTEKGKDVELRCDPISGHTALYWYRQSLGQGLEFLIYFQGNSAPDKSGLPSDRFSAERTGGSVSTLTIQRTQQEDSAVYLCASSLVGTENSGNTIYFGEGSWLTVV.

This chain joins TRBV19 and TRBJ1-1; perhaps TRBD1 as D (5 bases). From germline, CDR1 is LNHDA and CDR2 SQIVND (reference sequence). The CDR3 has 13 residues. V was cut by 1 base and J by 4 bases, with 7 bases left in between. The CDR3 DNA reads as TGTGCCAGTAGTATAGGGGGCGTCACTGAAGCTTTCTTT. Translation: CASSIGGVTEAFF.

The chain is built from TRBV4-2 and TRBJ2-5; possible D gene TRBD1, 6 bases. From germline, CDR1 is LGHNA and CDR2 YNFKEQ. The CDR3 is made up of 13 amino acids. V was clipped by 4 bases and J by 2 bases, with 8 bases between them. The CDR3 loop reads CASSPGQQETQYF. DNA for the CDR3: TGTGCCAGCAGCCCCGGACAGCAAGAGACCCAGTACTTC.

V is TRBV4-1 and J is TRBJ2-7; TRBD1 aligns across 7 bases. This CDR3 comprises 13 residues. Trimming at V came to 4 bases and at J to 3 bases, leaving 3 bases not matched to a gene. Germline assignment: CDR1 MGHRA and CDR2 YSYEKL. The CDR3 spells CASSPTGVYEQYF. The CDR3 DNA reads TGCGCCAGCAGCCCTACAGGGGTCTACGAGCAGTACTTC.

J is TRBJ2-3 and V is TRBV30, with D possibly TRBD2 on 6 matching bases. The CDR3 is made up of 14 amino acids. V dropped 0 bases and J dropped 5 bases, with 12 bases sitting between them. The germline V gene has CDR1 GTSNPN and CDR2 SVGIG (reference sequence). The DNA for the CDR3 is TGTGCCTGGAGTGTACTGGTGCGGGGAGATACGCAGTATTTT. Translated, it gives CAWSVLVRGDTQYF.

V gene TRBV7-9 combines with J gene TRBJ2-7; 8 bases align to TRBD1. V lost 4 bases, J lost 0 bases, and 2 bases stayed unmatched. CDR3 size: 14 residues. Germline V gives CDR1 SEHNR, CDR2 FQNEAQ (reference sequence). The CDR3 bases are TGTGCCAGCAGCTCAACAGGGGGCTCCTACGAGCAGTACTTC. It is translated as CASSSTGGSYEQYF.

This sequence joins TRBV14 and TRBJ1-1; D remains unclear. V lost 2 bases and J 1 base, leaving 14 bases between the germline ends. CDR1 and CDR2 (germline): SGHDN, FVKESK. The CDR3 is 16 amino acids. The CDR3 sequence is CASSQPGAASNTEAFF. The DNA for the CDR3 is TGTGCCAGCAGCCAACCTGGAGCGGCCTCGAACACTGAAGCTTTCTTT.

The rearrangement joins TRBV28 to TRBJ1-1, with D perhaps TRBD1 (5 bases). Germline CDR1 reads MDHEN; CDR2 reads SYDVKM. The CDR3 extends over 13 amino acids. Between the trimmed V and J ends, which lost 6 bases and 0 bases, there was a span of 8 bases. CDR3 loop: CASRDIMNTEAFF. For the CDR3, the DNA is TGTGCCAGCAGGGACATTATGAACACTGAAGCTTTCTTT.

This clone was seen a single time. This chain links TRBV5-4 with TRBJ2-4, with D maybe TRBD2 (5 bases). V shed 0 bases and J shed 0 bases, with 13 bases lying between them. Germline V gives CDR1 SGHNT, CDR2 YYREEE (reference sequence). The CDR3 has 17 residues. In DNA form, the CDR3 reads TGTGCCAGCAGCTTGGCCCGGCCTCGGGAAGCCAAAAACATTCAGTACTTC. Translated, it gives CASSLARPREAKNIQYF. Full variable domain (rest looked up from reference TRBV5-4 and TRBJ2-4): ETGVTQSPTHLIKTRGQQVTLRCSSQSGHNTVSWYQQALGQGPQFIFQYYREEENGRGNFPPRFSGLQFPNYSSELNVNALELDDSALYLCASSLARPREAKNIQYFGAGTRLSVL.

The CDR3 region is CASSQDQGQGGNEQYF. The CDR3 coding sequence is TGCGCCAGCAGCCAAGATCAGGGACAGGGAGGTAACGAGCAGTACTTC. This chain links TRBV4-3 with TRBJ2-7; TRBD1 matches 9 bases. The trim removed 0 bases at V and 5 bases at J, leaving 8 bases unmatched. The CDR3 has 16 residues. Germline CDR1 and CDR2: LGHNA and YSLEER.